The subject of this entry is one TCR beta chain. V shed 3 bases, J shed 3 bases, and the junction held 2 bases outside the gene matches. Per the germline V gene, CDR1 is SEHNR and CDR2 is FQNEAQ (reference sequence). This CDR3 contains 13 residues. This sample was taken from a study of blood T cell repertoires in COVID-19. Turning to the study itself: Acute and convalescent COVID-19 samples came from the United States, Italy and Spain. Nucleic acid was either cDNA or gDNA, and it came from T cells, B-cell-depleted T cells, or PBMCs.

The authors' processing: How many nucleated cells were present was estimated from reference gene primer amplification. Using immunoSEQ multiplex PCR, the repertoire was profiled, and TCRdb retains in-frame clones only, with some absent. V and J calls and clone size are copied from that table; D and trimming were computed from the DNA. There are around 260,000 clones in the sample; around nine tenths occur only once, and 8.5% to 10% lies in the top ten. The genes are TRBV7-9 and TRBJ2-7, with 7 bases that match TRBD2. The source is a man aged 40-50 years who had recovered from COVID-19. The sequencing sample was made of peripheral blood. Here the CDR3 reads CASSFTGGYEQYF. The CDR3 nucleotides read TGTGCCAGCAGCTTCACGGGAGGCTACGAGCAGTACTTC.